The 9 T cell receptor beta chains given below trace back to one sample, sequenced in a study of shared clonotypes between healthy human individuals. Sequencing was performed with immunoSEQ multiplex PCR; in TCRdb, only in-frame clones are kept and a portion is missing. The sample includes a few million clones, over 90% of them seen just once. The source material was naive CD4+ T cells from PBMCs. Indicated subset: CD45RA+ positively selected. Source of these receptors: a man aged 18 to 29 in good health. Some clones in this sample may be carry-over from other donors' samples.

V usage is TRBV2 and J usage is TRBJ2-3; 9 bases match TRBD1. CDR3 length: 15 residues. The trim removed 6 bases at V and 2 bases at J, leaving 6 bases unmatched. In germline, CDR1 is SNHLY, CDR2 FYNNEI. CDR3 nucleotide sequence: TGTGCCAGCAGGGGGACAGGGAGGACCACAGATACGCAGTATTTT. Protein product: CASRGTGRTTDTQYF. Complete variable domain (other parts from reference TRBV2 and TRBJ2-3): EPEVTQTPSHQVTQMGQEVILRCVPISNHLYFYWYRQILGQKVEFLVSFYNNEISEKSEIFDDQFSVERPDGSNFTLKIRSTKLEDSAMYFCASRGTGRTTDTQYFGPGTRLTVL.

The chain couples TRBV15 to TRBJ2-3; 10 positions match TRBD1. Germline assignment: CDR1 LNHNV and CDR2 YYDKDF (reference sequence). J gave up 5 bases and V 5 bases, and 13 bases lay outside the gene matches. The CDR3 loop spans 17 amino acids. CDR3 amino acids: CATSGDRGLSLRDTQYF. CDR3 coding DNA: TGTGCCACCAGCGGGGACAGGGGATTGAGCTTAAGAGATACGCAGTATTTT.

This clone appeared a single time. The CDR3 sequence: CASRFWLAGEKDSYEQYF. DNA for the CDR3: TGTGCCAGCAGGTTTTGGCTAGCGGGAGAGAAAGACTCCTACGAGCAGTACTTC. The chain is built from TRBV27 and TRBJ2-7, with 10 bases lining up with TRBD2. CDR1 MNHEY and CDR2 SMNVEV come from the germline V gene (reference sequence). Trimming cost V 6 bases and J 0 bases; bases outside gene matches: 14. CDR3 length equals 18 residues.

This chain links TRBV15 with TRBJ1-2, with a weak D call TRBD1 (5 bases). V dropped 3 bases and J dropped 8 bases, with 16 bases sitting between them. There are 14 residues in the CDR3. CDR1 is LNHNV, CDR2 YYDKDF, per germline (reference sequence). CDR3 bases: TGTGCCACCAGCAGTCCCGGGGCCCTCGGAGGCTACACCTTC. Protein sequence: CATSSPGALGGYTF.

The V and J genes are TRBV30 and TRBJ1-5; TRBD1 might be the D (5 bases). The CDR3 extends over 13 amino acids. V was clipped by 4 bases and J by 6 bases, with 13 bases between them. Germline V gene data show CDR1 as GTSNPN and CDR2 as SVGIG (reference sequence). The CDR3, as DNA: TGTGCCTGGACCGGGGGTAAGGGTCAGCCCCAGCATTTT. Encoded protein: CAWTGGKGQPQHF.

V gene TRBV5-1 combines with J gene TRBJ1-5, with D perhaps matching TRBD1 (5 bases). CDR1 SGHRS and CDR2 YFSETQ come from the germline V gene. Between the trimmed V and J ends, which lost 2 bases and 7 bases, there was a span of 10 bases. CDR3 size: 13 residues. The CDR3 reads CASSFEGHQPQHF. In DNA form, the CDR3 reads TGCGCCAGCAGCTTCGAGGGGCACCAGCCCCAGCATTTT.

This chain links TRBV11-1 with TRBJ2-5; 7 bases align to TRBD1. Germline V gene sequence: CDR1 SGHAT, CDR2 FQDESV (reference sequence). CDR3 length equals 14 residues. The ends lost 5 bases at V and 1 base at J; junction bases unmatched: 4. CDR3 protein: CASSAYRGQETQYF. In DNA, the CDR3 is TGTGCCAGCAGCGCCTACAGGGGCCAAGAGACCCAGTACTTC. Full variable domain (outside the CDR3, taken from reference TRBV11-1 and TRBJ2-5): EAEVAQSPRYKITEKSQAVAFWCDPISGHATLYWYRQILGQGPELLVQFQDESVVDDSQLPKDRFSAERLKGVDSTLKIQPAELGDSAMYLCASSAYRGQETQYFGPGTRLLVL.

This chain links TRBV28 with TRBJ1-2; a weak D match, TRBD1 (5 bases). CDR3 length equals 17 residues. Germline CDR1 is MDHEN and CDR2 is SYDVKM. The germline V and J ends were trimmed by 0 bases and 6 bases, with 20 bases remaining between them. This CDR3 reads CASSLWLGPTDYHGYTF. DNA of the CDR3: TGTGCCAGCAGTTTATGGTTAGGGCCGACAGATTATCATGGCTACACCTTC.

This clone was counted once. V and J are TRBV5-1 and TRBJ2-1; 15 nucleotides agree with TRBD2. CDR3 length: 15 amino acids. Germline CDR1 reads SGHRS; CDR2 reads YFSETQ. V gave up 6 bases and J gave up 10 bases; unmatched junction bases: 8. The CDR3 protein is CASNQGLAGGYEQFF. For the CDR3, the DNA is TGCGCCAGCAACCAGGGACTAGCGGGAGGTTACGAGCAGTTCTTC.